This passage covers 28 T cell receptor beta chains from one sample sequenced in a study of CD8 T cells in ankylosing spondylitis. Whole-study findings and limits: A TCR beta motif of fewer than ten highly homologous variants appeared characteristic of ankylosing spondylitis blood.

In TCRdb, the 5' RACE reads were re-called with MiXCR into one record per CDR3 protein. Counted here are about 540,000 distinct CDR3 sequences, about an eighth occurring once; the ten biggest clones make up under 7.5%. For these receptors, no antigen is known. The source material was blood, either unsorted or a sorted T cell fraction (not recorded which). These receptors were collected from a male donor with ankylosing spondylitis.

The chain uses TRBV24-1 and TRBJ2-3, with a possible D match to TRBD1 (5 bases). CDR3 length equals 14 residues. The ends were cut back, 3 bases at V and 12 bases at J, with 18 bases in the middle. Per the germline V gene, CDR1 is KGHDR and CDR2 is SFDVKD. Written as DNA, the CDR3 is TGTGCCACCAGTGATCCGATGACTGGGGCACGACAGTATTTT. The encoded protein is CATSDPMTGARQYF.

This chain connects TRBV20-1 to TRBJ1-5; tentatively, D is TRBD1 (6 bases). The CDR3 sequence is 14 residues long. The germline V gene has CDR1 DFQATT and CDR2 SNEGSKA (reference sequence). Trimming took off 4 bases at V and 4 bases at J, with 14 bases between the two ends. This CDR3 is CSAIGGLANQPQHF. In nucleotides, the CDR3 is TGCAGTGCTATCGGGGGCCTGGCGAATCAGCCCCAGCATTTT.

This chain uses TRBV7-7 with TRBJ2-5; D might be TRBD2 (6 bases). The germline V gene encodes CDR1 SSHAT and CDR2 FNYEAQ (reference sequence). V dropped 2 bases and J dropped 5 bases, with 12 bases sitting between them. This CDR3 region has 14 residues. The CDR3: CASSLIAVEETQYF. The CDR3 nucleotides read TGTGCCAGCAGCTTAATAGCGGTAGAGGAGACCCAGTACTTC.

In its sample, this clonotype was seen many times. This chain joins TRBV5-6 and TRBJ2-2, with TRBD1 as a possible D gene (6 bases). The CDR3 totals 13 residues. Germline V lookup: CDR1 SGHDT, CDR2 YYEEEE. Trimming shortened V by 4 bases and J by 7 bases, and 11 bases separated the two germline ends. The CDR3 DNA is TGTGCCAGCAGCCAACAGGGAATCGGGGAGCTGTTTTTT. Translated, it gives CASSQQGIGELFF.

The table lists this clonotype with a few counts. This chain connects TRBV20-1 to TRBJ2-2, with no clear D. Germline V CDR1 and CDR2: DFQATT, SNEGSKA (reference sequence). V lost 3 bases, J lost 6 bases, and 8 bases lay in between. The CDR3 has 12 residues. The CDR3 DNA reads TGCAGTGCTAGTGAGGTCCCCGGGGAGCTGTTTTTT. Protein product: CSASEVPGELFF.

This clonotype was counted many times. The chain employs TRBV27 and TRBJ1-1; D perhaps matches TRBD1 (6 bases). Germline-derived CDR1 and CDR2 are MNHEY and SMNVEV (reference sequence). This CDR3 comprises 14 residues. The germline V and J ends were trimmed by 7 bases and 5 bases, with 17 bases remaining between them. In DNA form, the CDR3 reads TGTGCCAGCATCGGGGGGGGCGCGGGGACTGAAGCTTTCTTT. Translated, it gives CASIGGGAGTEAFF.

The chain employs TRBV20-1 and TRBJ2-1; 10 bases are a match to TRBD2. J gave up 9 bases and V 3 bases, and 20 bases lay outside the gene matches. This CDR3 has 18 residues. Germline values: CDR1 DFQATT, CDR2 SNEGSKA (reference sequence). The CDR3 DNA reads TGCAGTGCTAGTGGGGCCTTTATTAGCGGGAGGTCGTGGCCTGAGCAGTTCTTC. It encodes CSASGAFISGRSWPEQFF.

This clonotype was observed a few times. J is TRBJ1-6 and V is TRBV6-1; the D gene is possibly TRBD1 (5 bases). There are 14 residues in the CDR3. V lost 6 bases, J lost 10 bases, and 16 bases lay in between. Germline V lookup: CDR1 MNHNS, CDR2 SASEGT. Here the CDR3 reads CASRPPGKGSPLHF. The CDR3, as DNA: TGTGCCAGCAGACCGCCAGGGAAAGGATCACCCCTCCACTTT.

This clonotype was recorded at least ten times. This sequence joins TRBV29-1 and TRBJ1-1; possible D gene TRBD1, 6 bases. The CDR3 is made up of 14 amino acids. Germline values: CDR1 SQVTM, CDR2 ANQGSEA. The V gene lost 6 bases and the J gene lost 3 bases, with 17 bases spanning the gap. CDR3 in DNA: TGCAGCGTCCCGCCGGGGGCTGGGGACACTGAAGCTTTCTTT. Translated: CSVPPGAGDTEAFF.

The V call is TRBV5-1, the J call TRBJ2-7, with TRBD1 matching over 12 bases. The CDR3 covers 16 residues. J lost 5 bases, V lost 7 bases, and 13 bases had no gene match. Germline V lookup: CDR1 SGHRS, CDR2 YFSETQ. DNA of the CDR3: TGCGCCAGCCAGATAGCGGGACAGGGGGCGCGGAACGAGCAGTACTTC. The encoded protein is CASQIAGQGARNEQYF.

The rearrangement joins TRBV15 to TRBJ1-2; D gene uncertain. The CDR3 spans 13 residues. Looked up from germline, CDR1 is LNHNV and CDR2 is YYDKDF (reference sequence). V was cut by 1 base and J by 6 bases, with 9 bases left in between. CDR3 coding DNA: TGTGCCACCAGCAGAGGGGTCGACGATGGCTACACCTTC. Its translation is CATSRGVDDGYTF.

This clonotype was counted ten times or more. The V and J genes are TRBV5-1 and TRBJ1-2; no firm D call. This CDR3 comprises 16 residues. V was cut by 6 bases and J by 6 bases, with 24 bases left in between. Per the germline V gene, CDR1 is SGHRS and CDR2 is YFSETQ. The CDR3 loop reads CASKERARQSINGYTF. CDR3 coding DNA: TGCGCCAGCAAAGAGAGGGCCAGGCAGTCCATTAATGGCTACACCTTC.

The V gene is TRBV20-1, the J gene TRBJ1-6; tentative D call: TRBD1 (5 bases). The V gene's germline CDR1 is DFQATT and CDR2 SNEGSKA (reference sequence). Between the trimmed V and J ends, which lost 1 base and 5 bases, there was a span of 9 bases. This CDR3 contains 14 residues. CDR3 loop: CSARVGPNNSPLHF. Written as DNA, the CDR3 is TGCAGTGCTAGAGTGGGACCTAATAATTCACCCCTCCACTTT.

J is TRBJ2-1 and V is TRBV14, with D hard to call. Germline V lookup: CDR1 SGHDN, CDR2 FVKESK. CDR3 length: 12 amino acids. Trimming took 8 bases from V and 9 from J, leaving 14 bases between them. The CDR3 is CASASPSAEQFF. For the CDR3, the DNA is TGTGCCAGCGCGTCCCCCAGCGCTGAGCAGTTCTTC. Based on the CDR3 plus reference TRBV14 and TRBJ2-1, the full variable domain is EAGVTQFPSHSVIEKGQTVTLRCDPISGHDNLYWYRRVMGKEIKFLLHFVKESKQDESGMPNNRFLAERTGGTYSTLKVQPAELEDSGVYFCASASPSAEQFFGPGTRLTVL.

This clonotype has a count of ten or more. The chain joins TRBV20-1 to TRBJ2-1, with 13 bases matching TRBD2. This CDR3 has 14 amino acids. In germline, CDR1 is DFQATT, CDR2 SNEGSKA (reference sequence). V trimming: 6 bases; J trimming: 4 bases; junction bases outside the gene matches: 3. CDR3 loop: CSAEGLAGYNEQFF. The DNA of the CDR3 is TGCAGTGCGGAGGGACTAGCGGGATACAATGAGCAGTTCTTC.

In DNA, the CDR3 is TGTGCCAGCAGTTACCTAATCCAGCACCTCAATGAGCAGTTCTTC. Its protein product is CASSYLIQHLNEQFF. The V gene is TRBV6-5, the J gene TRBJ2-1; D is unresolved. V was trimmed by 2 bases and J by 6 bases, leaving 14 bases between them. The CDR3 totals 15 residues. Germline CDR1 and CDR2: MNHEY and SVGAGI.

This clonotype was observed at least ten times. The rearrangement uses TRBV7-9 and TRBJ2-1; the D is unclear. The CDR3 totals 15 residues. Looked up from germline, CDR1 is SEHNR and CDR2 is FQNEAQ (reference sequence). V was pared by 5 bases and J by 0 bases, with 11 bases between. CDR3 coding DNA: TGTGCCAGCAGCCCTGTCGGTAACTCCTACAATGAGCAGTTCTTC. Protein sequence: CASSPVGNSYNEQFF.

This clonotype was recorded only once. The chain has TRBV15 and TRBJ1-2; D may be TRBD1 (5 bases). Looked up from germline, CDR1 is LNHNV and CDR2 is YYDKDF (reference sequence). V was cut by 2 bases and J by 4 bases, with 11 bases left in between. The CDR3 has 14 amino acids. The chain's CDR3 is CATSRSGTVYGYTF. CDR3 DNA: TGTGCCACCAGCAGATCTGGGACGGTCTATGGCTACACCTTC.

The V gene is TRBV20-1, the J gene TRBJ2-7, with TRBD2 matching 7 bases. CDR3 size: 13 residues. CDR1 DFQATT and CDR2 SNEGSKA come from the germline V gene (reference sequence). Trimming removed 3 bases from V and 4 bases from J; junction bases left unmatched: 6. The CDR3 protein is CSASGRENYEQYF. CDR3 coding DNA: TGCAGTGCTAGTGGGAGGGAGAATTACGAGCAGTACTTC.

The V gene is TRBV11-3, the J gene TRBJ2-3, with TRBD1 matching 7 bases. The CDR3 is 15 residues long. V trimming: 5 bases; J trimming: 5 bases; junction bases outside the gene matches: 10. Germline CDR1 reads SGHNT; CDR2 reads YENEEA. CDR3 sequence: CASSPRQGQEDTQYF. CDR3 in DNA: TGTGCCAGCAGCCCCCGACAGGGTCAGGAAGATACGCAGTATTTT.

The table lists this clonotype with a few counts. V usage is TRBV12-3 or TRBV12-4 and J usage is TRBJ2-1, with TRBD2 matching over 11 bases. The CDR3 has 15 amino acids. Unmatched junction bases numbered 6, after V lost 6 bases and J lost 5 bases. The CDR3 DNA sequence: TGTGCCAGCAGCGAGACTAGCGGGACTAACAATGAGCAGTTCTTC. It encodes CASSETSGTNNEQFF.

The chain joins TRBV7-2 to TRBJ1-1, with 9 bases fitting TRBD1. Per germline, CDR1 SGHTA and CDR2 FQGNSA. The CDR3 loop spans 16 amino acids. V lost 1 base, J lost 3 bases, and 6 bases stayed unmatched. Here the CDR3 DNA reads TGTGCCAGCAGCTTAGGGGGACAGGGAACGCACACTGAAGCTTTCTTT. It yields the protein CASSLGGQGTHTEAFF.

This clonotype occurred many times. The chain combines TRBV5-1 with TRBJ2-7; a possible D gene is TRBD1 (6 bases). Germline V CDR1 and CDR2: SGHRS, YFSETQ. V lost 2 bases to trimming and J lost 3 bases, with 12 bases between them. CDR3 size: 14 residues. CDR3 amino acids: CASSFQQGNYEQYF. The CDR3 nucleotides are TGCGCCAGCAGCTTTCAACAGGGCAACTACGAGCAGTACTTC. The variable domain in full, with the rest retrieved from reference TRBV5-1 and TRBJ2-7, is KAGVTQTPRYLIKTRGQQVTLSCSPISGHRSVSWYQQTPGQGLQFLFEYFSETQRNKGNFPGRFSGRQFSNSRSEMNVSTLELGDSALYLCASSFQQGNYEQYFGPGTRLTVT.

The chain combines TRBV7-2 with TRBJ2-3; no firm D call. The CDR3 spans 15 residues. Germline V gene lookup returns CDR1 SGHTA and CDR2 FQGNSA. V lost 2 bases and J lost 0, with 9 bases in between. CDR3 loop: CASSLIPTSTDTQYF. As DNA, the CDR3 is TGTGCCAGCAGCTTAATTCCTACTAGCACAGATACGCAGTATTTT.

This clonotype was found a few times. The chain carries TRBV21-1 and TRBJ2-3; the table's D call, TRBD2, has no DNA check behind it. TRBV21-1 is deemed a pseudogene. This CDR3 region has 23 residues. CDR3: CASSKEPPITSGRGLWYTDTQYF. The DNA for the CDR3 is TGTGCCAGCAGCAAAGAACCCCCTATTACTAGCGGGAGGGGCCTTTGGTATACAGATACGCAGTATTTT.

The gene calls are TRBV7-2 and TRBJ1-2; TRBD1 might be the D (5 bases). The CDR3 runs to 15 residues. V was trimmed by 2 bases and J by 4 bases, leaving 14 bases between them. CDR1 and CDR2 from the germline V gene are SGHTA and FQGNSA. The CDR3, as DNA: TGTGCCAGCAGCTTAACGATCTGGGACGGCTATGGCTACACCTTC. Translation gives CASSLTIWDGYGYTF.

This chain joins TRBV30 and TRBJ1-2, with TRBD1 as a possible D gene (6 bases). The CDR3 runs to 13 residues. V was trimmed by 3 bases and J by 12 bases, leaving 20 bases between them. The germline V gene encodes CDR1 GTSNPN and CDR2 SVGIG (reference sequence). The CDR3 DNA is TGTGCCTGGAGCAAAAAGGGGGGGGAGGAAGACACCTTC. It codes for CAWSKKGGEEDTF. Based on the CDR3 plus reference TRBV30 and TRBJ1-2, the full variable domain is SQTIHQWPATLVQPVGSPLSLECTVEGTSNPNLYWYRQAAGRGLQLLFYSVGIGQISSEVPQNLSASRPQDRQFILSSKKLLLSDSGFYLCAWSKKGGEEDTFGSGTRLTVV.

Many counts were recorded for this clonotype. CDR3: CSASSGDTEAFF. CDR3 in DNA: TGCAGTGCTAGCTCGGGGGACACTGAAGCTTTCTTT. The chain carries TRBV20-1 and TRBJ1-1, with a possible D match to TRBD1 (5 bases). Germline loops: CDR1 DFQATT, CDR2 SNEGSKA (reference sequence). The CDR3 has 12 amino acids. Trimming removed 3 bases at V and 3 bases at J, with 8 bases between.